This TCR beta chain comes out of a study of beta chain features in type 1 diabetes. Whole-study results and caveats: Moderate yet significant TCRB CDR3 shortening was seen in Type 1 diabetes patients in all four CD4+ subsets.

The CDR3 extends over 11 amino acids. V shed 7 bases and J shed 2 bases, with 5 bases lying between them. The germline V gene has CDR1 SEHNR and CDR2 FQNEAQ (reference sequence). Of note for this clone: Antigen specificity is unknown.

Investigators reverse transcribed all isolated RNA, so they sequenced expressed TCRB transcripts. Profiling relied on immunoSEQ multiplex PCR, and the TCRdb table lists in-frame clones only, not all of them. The sample lists about 660,000 clones, over 13% occurring once. The sequence was obtained from a man between 18 and 35 years old with type 1 diabetes. The material sequenced was naive CD4+ T cells from blood. The chain carries TRBV7-9 and TRBJ1-1; no firm D call. The CDR3 reads CASTINTEAFF. The CDR3 nucleotides are TGTGCCAGCACCATTAACACTGAAGCTTTCTTT.